These 27 T cell receptor beta chains share one sample of origin, sequenced in a study of post-analysis software for immune sequencing data. General observations from the study: There were a few TRBV segments more frequent in patients than controls, and TRBV5-6, TRBV5-1 and TRBV20-1 were among them.

The antigens of these receptors remain unknown. Built from TCR beta cDNA, the libraries had unique molecular identifiers in them. TCRdb redid the calling of the PCR reads with MiXCR, one entry per CDR3 protein. The sample lists around 710,000 distinct CDR3 sequences; roughly 50% were seen once. Sequencing used blood. These receptors were taken from a girl under 18 with multiple sclerosis.

This clonotype turned up a few times. V is TRBV7-9 and J is TRBJ2-7, with a tentative D call TRBD2 (5 bases). V dropped 8 bases and J dropped 1 base, with 12 bases sitting between them. This CDR3 comprises 13 residues. CDR1 SEHNR and CDR2 FQNEAQ come from the germline V gene (reference sequence). CDR3 DNA: TGTGCCAGCGGACTTGCCAATTCCTACGAGCAGTACTTC. Translation: CASGLANSYEQYF.

This clonotype was found once. The chain joins TRBV6-5 to TRBJ1-5; tentatively, D is TRBD1 (5 bases). CDR3 length: 15 amino acids. Trimming took off 0 bases at V and 6 bases at J, with 12 bases between the two ends. The germline V gene has CDR1 MNHEY and CDR2 SVGAGI. DNA of the CDR3: TGTGCCAGCAGTTACTCAGGAGGGGTCCCTCAGCCCCAGCATTTT. Protein sequence: CASSYSGGVPQPQHF.

This chain joins TRBV6-5 and TRBJ1-2; D might be TRBD1 (6 bases). V gave up 5 bases and J gave up 2 bases, with 12 bases separating them. Germline V gene data show CDR1 as MNHEY and CDR2 as SVGAGI. This CDR3 spans 14 amino acids. CDR3 residues: CASSRIGGNYGYTF. CDR3 bases: TGTGCCAGCAGTCGCATAGGGGGGAACTATGGCTACACCTTC.

This clonotype turned up a few times. This sequence joins TRBV27 and TRBJ1-4, with D hard to call. The CDR3 has 14 residues. Looked up from germline, CDR1 is MNHEY and CDR2 is SMNVEV (reference sequence). Trimming pared 5 bases from V and 4 bases from J, leaving 11 bases between. The CDR3 loop is CASSHQSVNEKLFF. CDR3 DNA sequence: TGTGCCAGCAGTCACCAATCGGTTAATGAAAAACTGTTTTTT.

This sequence joins TRBV6-5 and TRBJ2-2, with D perhaps matching TRBD2 (5 bases). Germline CDR1 is MNHEY and CDR2 is SVGAGI. V lost 7 bases and J 2 bases, leaving 11 bases between the germline ends. This CDR3 spans 14 amino acids. Here the CDR3 DNA reads TGTGCCAGCACCCACGGACTCAACACCGGGGAGCTGTTTTTT. Translation: CASTHGLNTGELFF.

A note on this clonotype: Its ends do not fully match the called genes, so a read error is possible. The rearrangement joins TRBV12-3 or TRBV12-4 to TRBJ1-4, with D maybe TRBD1 (6 bases). The CDR3 length is 15 residues. The CDR3 sequence: CASSPTGRGTEKRFF. CDR3 bases: TGTGCCAGCAGTCCCACAGGGAGGGGTACTGAAAAACGGTTTTTT.

This clonotype was found once. The chain uses TRBV3-1 and TRBJ1-5; D is perhaps TRBD1 (6 bases). The CDR3 is made up of 17 amino acids. In germline, CDR1 is LGHDT, CDR2 YNNKEL (reference sequence). Trimming took 2 bases from V and 0 from J, leaving 14 bases between them. The CDR3 loop is CASSQSITGSSNQPQHF. The CDR3 coding sequence is TGTGCCAGCAGCCAATCCATCACAGGGAGTAGCAATCAGCCCCAGCATTTT.

In its sample, this clonotype was seen a few times. The rearrangement joins TRBV7-9 to TRBJ2-1, with a weak D call TRBD2 (6 bases). The CDR3 covers 15 residues. The germline V gene encodes CDR1 SEHNR and CDR2 FQNEAQ (reference sequence). Trimming took 9 bases from V and 0 from J, leaving 15 bases between them. CDR3 loop: CASSGAGSSYNEQFF. In nucleotides, the CDR3 is TGTGCCAGTTCTGGCGCCGGGAGCTCCTACAATGAGCAGTTCTTC.

Worth noting for this clonotype: Given a much more abundant clone one base away, this may be a read error. V and J are TRBV5-6 and TRBJ2-1; possibly TRBD2 for D (5 bases). This CDR3 spans 13 amino acids. Germline V gene sequence: CDR1 SGHDT, CDR2 YYEEEE. Here the CDR3 reads CACSFRGVNEQFF. CDR3 nucleotide sequence: TGTGCCTGCAGCTTCCGGGGTGTCAATGAGCAGTTCTTC.

This clonotype has a handful of counts. V gene TRBV15 combines with J gene TRBJ2-3, with 12 bases lining up with TRBD2. The length of the CDR3 is 20 residues. Unmatched junction bases numbered 13, after V lost 0 bases and J lost 3 bases. From germline, CDR1 is LNHNV and CDR2 YYDKDF (reference sequence). CDR3 sequence (DNA): TGTGCCACCAGCAGAGATAATGAGCCTAGCGGGAGGGCCCTGACAGATACGCAGTATTTT. This translates into CATSRDNEPSGRALTDTQYF.

This clonotype appeared a single time. The chain employs TRBV7-2 and TRBJ2-3; D is possibly TRBD1 (6 bases). Germline V gene lookup returns CDR1 SGHTA and CDR2 FQGNSA. Trimming pared 6 bases from V and 2 bases from J, leaving 18 bases between. The CDR3 is made up of 16 amino acids. The CDR3: CASSSPWGPDTDTQYF. DNA of the CDR3: TGTGCCAGCAGTTCTCCCTGGGGGCCTGACACAGATACGCAGTATTTT. Based on the CDR3 plus reference TRBV7-2 and TRBJ2-3, the full variable domain is GAGVSQSPSNKVTEKGKDVELRCDPISGHTALYWYRQSLGQGLEFLIYFQGNSAPDKSGLPSDRFSAERTGGSVSTLTIQRTQQEDSAVYLCASSSPWGPDTDTQYFGPGTRLTVL.

The chain recombines TRBV12-3 or TRBV12-4 with TRBJ2-3; D unresolved. This CDR3 region has 14 residues. The germline V and J ends were trimmed by 1 base and 3 bases, with 8 bases remaining between them. CDR3 sequence (DNA): TGTGCCAGCAGTTTAGGGTCGGTGACAGATACGCAGTATTTT. Its protein product is CASSLGSVTDTQYF.

The rearrangement joins TRBV13 to TRBJ2-3; D uncertain. The CDR3 loop spans 13 amino acids. Trimming left V 5 bases short and J 2 bases short, with 8 bases between. CDR1 PRHDT and CDR2 FYEKMQ come from the germline V gene (reference sequence). The CDR3 region is CASSPEHTDTQYF. CDR3 bases: TGTGCCAGCAGCCCCGAACACACAGATACGCAGTATTTT.

This clonotype was recorded a few times. V usage is TRBV12-3 or TRBV12-4 and J usage is TRBJ2-1; D remains unclear. V lost 6 bases and J 9 bases, leaving 15 bases between the germline ends. The CDR3 runs 13 residues. The CDR3 bases are TGTGCCAGCAGCCTCGCGAGGCGTATTGAGCAGTTCTTC. Its translation: CASSLARRIEQFF.

This clonotype was detected many times. The chain recombines TRBV20-1 with TRBJ2-7, with 9 bases that match TRBD1. This CDR3 region has 14 residues. V was pared by 0 bases and J by 3 bases, with 3 bases of the junction left unmatched. CDR1 and CDR2 from the germline V gene are DFQATT and SNEGSKA (reference sequence). The CDR3 here is CSARDLDRGYEQYF. CDR3 DNA: TGCAGTGCTAGAGACCTGGACAGGGGCTACGAGCAGTACTTC.

This clonotype has a handful of counts. The J gene is TRBJ1-1, the V gene TRBV5-1; a possible D gene is TRBD1 (5 bases). The germline V gene has CDR1 SGHRS and CDR2 YFSETQ. V was cut by 1 base and J by 1 base, with 14 bases left in between. CDR3 length: 16 residues. The CDR3 here is CASSLWGGDANTEAFF. As DNA, the CDR3 is TGCGCCAGCAGCTTGTGGGGGGGGGACGCGAACACTGAAGCTTTCTTT.

This chain joins TRBV28 and TRBJ2-1; 7 bases match TRBD1. The CDR3 runs 14 residues. Looked up from germline, CDR1 is MDHEN and CDR2 is SYDVKM. V was pared by 8 bases and J by 0 bases, with 4 bases of the junction left unmatched. CDR3 in DNA: TGTGCCAGCTCAACAGGGGCCTCCTACAATGAGCAGTTCTTC. This encodes CASSTGASYNEQFF.

The chain carries TRBV6-6 and TRBJ1-2, with D possibly being TRBD1 (6 bases). The CDR3 covers 13 residues. Germline CDR1 is MNHNY and CDR2 is SVGAGI (reference sequence). Trimming stripped 6 bases from V and 6 bases from J, with 14 bases between. The chain's CDR3 is CASRAGAGDGYTF. In DNA form, the CDR3 reads TGTGCCAGCAGGGCAGGGGCGGGTGATGGCTACACCTTC.

This clonotype was detected a few times. The V and J genes are TRBV20-1 and TRBJ1-2; weak D call: TRBD1 (5 bases). Germline V CDR1 and CDR2: DFQATT, SNEGSKA (reference sequence). The CDR3 extends over 10 amino acids. V was pared by 6 bases and J by 8 bases, with 10 bases between. CDR3 coding DNA: TGCAGTGCCAGCAGGGACGGCTACACCTTC. Protein sequence: CSASRDGYTF.

This rearrangement joins TRBV3-1 to TRBJ1-2; D might be TRBD1 (5 bases). V gave up 1 base and J gave up 1 base, with 7 bases separating them. Germline CDR1 reads LGHDT; CDR2 reads YNNKEL (reference sequence). CDR3 length equals 14 residues. The CDR3 here is CASSQGQNNYGYTF. CDR3 DNA: TGTGCCAGCAGCCAAGGACAGAATAACTATGGCTACACCTTC.

This clonotype was seen only a few times. The V call is TRBV20-1, the J call TRBJ2-6; D is uncertain. Per germline, CDR1 DFQATT and CDR2 SNEGSKA (reference sequence). The ends were cut back, 3 bases at V and 2 bases at J, with 8 bases in the middle. The CDR3 has 14 amino acids. DNA of the CDR3: TGCAGTGCTAGTCTTAGTACTGGGGCCAACGTCCTGACTTTC. The encoded protein is CSASLSTGANVLTF.

This clonotype was detected only a few times. The chain employs TRBV20-1 and TRBJ1-5, with unresolved D. CDR1 and CDR2 from the germline V gene are DFQATT and SNEGSKA (reference sequence). The V gene lost 5 bases and the J gene lost 0 bases, with 11 bases spanning the gap. This CDR3 is built from 14 residues. Here the CDR3 reads CSAYSRYSNQPQHF. The CDR3 DNA reads as TGCAGTGCTTACAGCCGGTATAGCAATCAGCCCCAGCATTTT.

The chain joins TRBV10-3 to TRBJ2-7; the D call may be TRBD1 or TRBD2 (5 bases each). This CDR3 has 13 residues. CDR1 and CDR2 from the germline V gene are ENHRY and SYGVKD. The germline V and J ends were trimmed by 9 bases and 3 bases, with 15 bases remaining between them. The CDR3 DNA reads TGTGCCATGGGGGACGGCGGCTACTACGAGCAGTACTTC. This translates into CAMGDGGYYEQYF.

The rearrangement links TRBV2 to TRBJ2-1; TRBD2 matches at 13 bases. Trimming took 8 bases from V and 7 from J; bases not matched to a gene: 5. CDR1 and CDR2 (germline): SNHLY, FYNNEI. There are 14 residues in the CDR3. This chain's CDR3 is CASDVLAGGNEQFF. The CDR3 DNA is TGTGCCAGCGATGTACTAGCGGGAGGGAATGAGCAGTTCTTC.

This rearrangement joins TRBV6-1 to TRBJ2-7, with D unresolved. The CDR3 is made up of 12 amino acids. With 6 bases removed from V and 3 bases from J, the gap between germline ends came to 9 bases. The V gene's germline CDR1 is MNHNS and CDR2 SASEGT. CDR3 in amino acids: CASSGPYYEQYF. In DNA, the CDR3 is TGTGCCAGCAGCGGGCCATACTACGAGCAGTACTTC.

The rearrangement uses TRBV7-8 and TRBJ2-4; D gene ambiguous. The end of the DNA fits TRBJ2-7 better, so the J call may be wrong. The CDR3 runs 16 residues. Germline V lookup: CDR1 SGHVS, CDR2 FQNEAQ. CDR3 in DNA: TGTGCCAGCAGCCCCTACGTAGGACGCTCGTCGGCCGAGCAGTACTTC. It specifies CASSPYVGRSSAEQYF.

V gene TRBV4-3 combines with J gene TRBJ2-1, with a possible D match to TRBD2 (6 bases). The length of the CDR3 is 19 residues. Trimming took off 0 bases at V and 12 bases at J, with 30 bases between the two ends. Germline assignment: CDR1 LGHNA and CDR2 YSLEER. The CDR3 sequence is CASSQELEVGWLAYQRQFF. The CDR3 DNA is TGCGCCAGCAGCCAAGAACTGGAAGTAGGATGGCTAGCGTACCAAAGGCAGTTCTTC.